Sequencing of this T cell receptor (beta chain) was carried out in a study of blood T cell repertoires in COVID-19. Study summary: Researchers got acute and convalescent COVID-19 samples from the United States, Italy and Spain. T cells, B-cell-depleted T cells, or PBMCs supplied cDNA or gDNA.

Germline V gives CDR1 SGHTS, CDR2 YDEGEE. The V end lost 2 bases, the J end lost 0 bases, and 8 bases lay between the germline ends. This CDR3 contains 14 residues. In the authors' methods: The authors estimated nucleated cell counts from reference gene primer amplification. Some clones are missing from TCRdb's copy, which holds only in-frame ones; the method was immunoSEQ multiplex PCR. V and J calls plus clone size are reproduced from that table; the DNA served to infer D and trimming. The data show 20,000 to 30,000 clones, about 88% seen once. J is TRBJ1-2 and V is TRBV5-8; D uncertain. Sequencing input: peripheral blood. This TCR was sampled from a human donor in a cohort sampled during active COVID-19. The CDR3: CASSFRTSNYGYTF. CDR3 nucleotide sequence: TGTGCCAGCAGCTTCCGCACTTCTAACTATGGCTACACCTTC.